This TCR beta chain was recorded in a study of cytotoxic CD8 clonotypes in ibrutinib-treated CLL (dated by TCRdb to the early 2020s). Broadly, across the study: The cohort included some 14 treatment-naive and 11 relapsed/refractory patients; around 17 were IGHV unmutated. Cryopreserved peripheral blood mononuclear cells were obtained before treatment, at response, and at either sustained remission or disease progression. Samples at response were collected after a median of approximately twelve months of treatment, with a range of roughly 6 to 36 months. An average of roughly 250,000 productive templates and approximately 91,000 productive rearrangements was obtained per sample. Of the roughly 90 people in the trial, around 24 had longitudinal samples available. Patients were still on ibrutinib when every remission and progressive disease sample was collected. Responses were partial in roughly 24 patients and complete in 2; after median about 63 months follow-up, roughly 15 stayed in remission and around 12 progressed.

In the case of this clone: It has no known antigen specificity. Base qualities were left out, and no much larger clone turns up one base away.

Each clonotype received, on average, around 9.6x coverage in deep resolution sequencing performed on a MiSeq, where the target depth lay between 1 in 1 million and 1 in 200,000 T cells. The immunoSEQ hsTCRB Kit was used to generate TCR beta libraries. As for the original processing: The data were analyzed with ImmunoSEQ Analyzer and ImmunoSEQ Data Assistant, and V, D and J gene assignments followed IMGT definitions. Clonality, which ranges from 0 to 1, was calculated by subtracting the normalized Shannon entropy of productive rearrangement frequencies from one. Only overrepresented clonotypes making up at least 0.05% of each patient's repertoire were included in the public clonotype analysis. Repertoires from 10 to 15 age-matched healthy donors in immuneACCESS were used as clonality controls. The clones in this table, taken by TCRdb from immuneACCESS, are in-frame only. Not every clone is retained; where verified, under half of the shortfall comes from an unresolved V gene, and the cause of the rest is unknown. V and J calls and clone size come straight from that table; D and trimming were deduced from the DNA. For this sample there are 100,000 or so clones; about 53% appear just once. The top ten clonotypes cover 37% of the sample.

V loses 3 bases, J loses 6 bases, and the germline ends lie 12 bases apart. The germline V gene sets CDR1 to SNHLY and CDR2 to FYNNEI. The CDR3, cysteine through phenylalanine, is 13 amino acids long. Left in the record is the CDR3 DNA by itself, 39 bases read in frame from the first base. The sample's time point label, decoded: approximately 2 years on ibrutinib. For TCR beta library preparation, approximately 1.8 micrograms of genomic DNA was extracted from cryopreserved PBMCs. Longitudinal blood samples from CLL patients on ibrutinib monotherapy underwent high-throughput TCR beta sequencing. The patients took part in an open-label, single-center phase 2 trial of ibrutinib monotherapy. Broad study findings and their caveats: Public clonotypes were rare and either shrank or stayed stable during treatment, and the rise in clonality at ibrutinib response reflected expansion of private clonotypes. At baseline, clonality was higher than in age-matched healthy donors and showed a strong correlation with circulating CD8+ T-cell counts. An increase in clonality was observed at ibrutinib response, with clonality remaining stable during sustained remission and falling back toward baseline at progression. Sustained-remission and progressing patients did not have matched sampling times, and lymph node repertoires were not examined.

The rearrangement combines TRBV2 with TRBJ2-7; the D gene remains uncertain. This sequence originates from a human donor with chronic lymphocytic leukemia. The material sequenced was PBMCs, taken after 24 months of ibrutinib treatment. This receptor has the CDR3 CASSEGSESEQYF. The bases are TGTGCCAGCAGTGAGGGTTCAGAGAGCGAGCAGTACTTC.